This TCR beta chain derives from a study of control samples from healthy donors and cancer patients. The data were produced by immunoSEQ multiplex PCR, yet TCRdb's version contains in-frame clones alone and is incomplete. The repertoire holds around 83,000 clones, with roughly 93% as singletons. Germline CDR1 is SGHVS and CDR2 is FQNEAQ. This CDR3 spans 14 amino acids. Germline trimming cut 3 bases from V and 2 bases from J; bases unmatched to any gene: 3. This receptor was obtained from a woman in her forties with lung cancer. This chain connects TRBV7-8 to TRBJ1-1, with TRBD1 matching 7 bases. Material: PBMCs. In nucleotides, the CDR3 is TGTGCCAGCAGCTTCGACAGGGTAAACACTGAAGCTTTCTTT. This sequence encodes CASSFDRVNTEAFF. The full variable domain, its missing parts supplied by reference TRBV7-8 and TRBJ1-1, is GAGVSQSPRYKVAKRGQDVALRCDPISGHVSLFWYQQALGQGPEFLTYFQNEAQLDKSGLPSDRFFAERPEGSVSTLKIQRTQQEDSAVYLCASSFDRVNTEAFFGQGTRLTVV.